This TCR beta chain is drawn from a study of blood T cell repertoires in COVID-19. The table came from immunoSEQ multiplex PCR; TCRdb's copy has only in-frame clones and leaves some out. The table shows tens of thousands of clones, with 84% occurring only once. The CDR3 sequence is 13 residues long. Trimming pared 0 bases from V and 4 bases from J, leaving 6 bases between. In germline, CDR1 is KGHSH, CDR2 LQKENI. The chain links TRBV18 to TRBJ1-1; the D gene is possibly TRBD1 (5 bases). The specimen was peripheral blood. The TCR comes from a human donor in a cohort sampled during active COVID-19. The CDR3 protein is CASSPPGGTEAFF. DNA of the CDR3: TGTGCCAGCTCACCACCGGGGGGCACTGAAGCTTTCTTT.